Each of the 10 T cell receptor beta chains below was sequenced from the same sample in a study of T cell repertoires in cytomegalovirus infection. TCRdb independently ran MiXCR on the reads; one entry per CDR3 protein. The data show 300,000 to 400,000 distinct CDR3 sequences, with almost 30% seen just once and over 15% held by the top ten. These receptors' targets are unknown. The sample consisted of cultured PBMCs, taken from culture after CMV antigen stimulation. These receptors were collected from a human donor in good health (CMV status not recorded). Some clones in this sample may be carry-over from other donors' samples.

There are a few counts of this clonotype. The chain employs TRBV6-2 or TRBV6-3 and TRBJ2-2; D is uncertain. The germline gives CDR1 MNHEY, CDR2 SVGEGT. The length of the CDR3 is 16 residues. V lost 0 bases to trimming and J lost 0 bases, with 8 bases between them. CDR3 bases: TGTGCCAGCAGTTACTCGCAGAACCCGAACACCGGGGAGCTGTTTTTT. Its protein is CASSYSQNPNTGELFF.

The genes are TRBV28 and TRBJ2-7; D tentatively reads TRBD1 or TRBD2 (5 bases each). The CDR3 is 13 residues long. Trimming pared 6 bases from V and 3 bases from J, leaving 12 bases between. Germline CDR1 reads MDHEN; CDR2 reads SYDVKM. This CDR3 reads CASRGAGLYEQYF. The CDR3 DNA follows: TGTGCCAGCAGGGGAGCAGGGCTCTACGAGCAGTACTTC. The full variable domain, rest sourced from reference TRBV28 and TRBJ2-7, is DVKVTQSSRYLVKRTGEKVFLECVQDMDHENMFWYRQDPGLGLRLIYFSYDVKMKEKGDIPEGYSVSREKKERFSLILESASTNQTSMYLCASRGAGLYEQYFGPGTRLTVT.

The chain is built from TRBV6-5 and TRBJ2-3; 13 bases line up with TRBD2. Germline CDR1 reads MNHEY; CDR2 reads SVGAGI. V lost 5 bases and J lost 4; bases outside the gene matches: 12. The CDR3 has 18 amino acids. The CDR3 spells CASSPSFLGLAGADTQYF. The DNA of the CDR3 is TGTGCCAGCAGTCCAAGTTTTCTCGGACTAGCGGGAGCAGATACGCAGTATTTT.

Many counts were recorded for this clonotype. CDR3 residues: CASSAWGATNEKLFF. CDR3 nucleotide sequence: TGTGCCAGCAGTGCCTGGGGAGCAACTAATGAAAAACTGTTTTTT. This sequence joins TRBV6-1 and TRBJ1-4; D is unresolved. Per the germline V gene, CDR1 is MNHNS and CDR2 is SASEGT. The V end was cut by 4 bases, the J end by 0 bases, with 9 bases between. This CDR3 is 15 amino acids long.

The chain has TRBV2 and TRBJ1-1; perhaps TRBD1 as D (5 bases). The V end was cut by 11 bases, the J end by 0 bases, with 13 bases between. CDR3 size: 13 residues. Germline lookup yields CDR1 SNHLY and CDR2 FYNNEI. CDR3 region: CAGTRALNTEAFF. In DNA form, the CDR3 reads TGTGCCGGAACCAGGGCATTGAACACTGAAGCTTTCTTT.

As for this clonotype: An end of the junction does not agree with germline; a read error may underlie this. The V and J genes are TRBV29-1 and TRBJ1-2; no reliable D call. The CDR3 spans 11 residues. CDR1 SQVTM and CDR2 ANQGSEA come from the germline V gene. CDR3 residues: CSVEDRDGVPF. The CDR3, as DNA: TGCAGCGTTGAAGATCGGGATGGGGTCCCCTTC.

This clonotype has just a few counts. This chain links TRBV27 with TRBJ1-6; D remains unclear. V dropped 6 bases and J dropped 5 bases, with 8 bases sitting between them. The CDR3 is 13 residues long. Germline assignment: CDR1 MNHEY and CDR2 SMNVEV (reference sequence). The CDR3 region has the DNA TGTGCCAGCAGCCGCTCAAATAATTCACCCCTCCACTTT. It specifies CASSRSNNSPLHF.

This clonotype appeared many times. The chain links TRBV27 to TRBJ2-7; D is uncertain. Germline CDR1 is MNHEY and CDR2 is SMNVEV (reference sequence). The CDR3 has 13 residues. V was cut by 2 bases and J by 6 bases, with 11 bases left in between. The CDR3 bases are TGTGCCAGCAGTTTACCTAGTCACGGCGAGCAGTACTTC. This encodes CASSLPSHGEQYF.

This clonotype was seen at least ten times. This chain links TRBV12-3 or TRBV12-4 with TRBJ1-1, with D unresolved. CDR3 length: 12 amino acids. V dropped 3 bases and J dropped 1 base, with 3 bases sitting between them. The chain's CDR3 is CASSFENTEAFF. The CDR3 DNA is TGTGCCAGCAGTTTTGAGAACACTGAAGCTTTCTTT.

This clonotype was observed a few times. The rearrangement links TRBV27 to TRBJ2-1; TRBD1 or TRBD2 may be the D gene (5 bases each). Trimming cost V 8 bases and J 7 bases, with 21 bases left between them. The CDR3 is 15 amino acids. Germline V gene sequence: CDR1 MNHEY, CDR2 SMNVEV (reference sequence). CDR3 loop: CASAPGPGRPNEQFF. The CDR3 region has the DNA TGTGCCAGCGCTCCGGGACCAGGACGACCTAATGAGCAGTTCTTC.